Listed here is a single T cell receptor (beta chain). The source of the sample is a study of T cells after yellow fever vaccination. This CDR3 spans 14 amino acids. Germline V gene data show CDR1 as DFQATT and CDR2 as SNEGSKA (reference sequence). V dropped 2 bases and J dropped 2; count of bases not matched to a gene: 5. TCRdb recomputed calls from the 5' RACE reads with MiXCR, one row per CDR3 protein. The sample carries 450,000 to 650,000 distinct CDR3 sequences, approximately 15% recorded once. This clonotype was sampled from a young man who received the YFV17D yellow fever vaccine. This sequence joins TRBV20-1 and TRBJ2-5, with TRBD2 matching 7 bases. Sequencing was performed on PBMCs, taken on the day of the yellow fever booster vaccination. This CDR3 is CSARLAALQETQYF. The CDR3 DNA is TGCAGTGCTAGACTAGCGGCCTTACAAGAGACCCAGTACTTC.